The TCR beta chain under discussion was sequenced for a study of cytomegalovirus exposure and HLA in healthy donors. Study-level background: The study's early data release held about 85 million unique TCRs from HLA-typed donors. Study-wide results and limits: Using a false discovery rate of 0.05, a later analysis showed that some 16,000 TCR beta sequences were associated with HLA alleles.

Use of 60 Vbeta and 13 Jbeta primers characterized the PCR. Sequencing was performed with immunoSEQ multiplex PCR; in TCRdb, only in-frame clones are kept and a portion is missing. The table shows about 93,000 clones, with approximately 83% occurring only once. Worth noting for this clone: Its antigen is unidentified.

Among the donors, all were healthy bone marrow donors. The germline CDR1 and CDR2 sequences are MNHEY and SMNVEV (reference sequence). V gave up 2 bases and J gave up 6 bases; unmatched junction bases: 5. The CDR3 spans 15 residues. The receptor was isolated from a man aged 50 to 59 in good health and CMV-seronegative. What was sequenced was PBMCs. The J gene is TRBJ2-2, the V gene TRBV27, with 8 bases matching TRBD2. CDR3 coding DNA: TGTGCCAGCAGTTTAAAGCGGGAGAGTTCCGGGGAGCTGTTTTTT. It translates to CASSLKRESSGELFF.